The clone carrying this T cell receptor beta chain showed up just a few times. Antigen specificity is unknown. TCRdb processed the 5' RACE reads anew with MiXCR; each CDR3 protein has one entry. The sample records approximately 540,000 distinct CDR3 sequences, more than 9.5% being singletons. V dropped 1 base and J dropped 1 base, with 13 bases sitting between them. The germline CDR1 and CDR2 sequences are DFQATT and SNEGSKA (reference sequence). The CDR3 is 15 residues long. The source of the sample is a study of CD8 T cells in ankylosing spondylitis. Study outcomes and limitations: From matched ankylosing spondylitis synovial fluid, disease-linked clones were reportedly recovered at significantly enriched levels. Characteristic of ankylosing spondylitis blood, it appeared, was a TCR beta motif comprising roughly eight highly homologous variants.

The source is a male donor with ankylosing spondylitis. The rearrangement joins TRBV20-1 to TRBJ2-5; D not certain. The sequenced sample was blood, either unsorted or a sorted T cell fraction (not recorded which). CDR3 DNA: TGCAGTGCTAGAGCCCTTAGCACGGGCCAAGAGACCCAGTACTTC. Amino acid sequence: CSARALSTGQETQYF.